The TCR beta chain under discussion was sequenced for a study of cytomegalovirus exposure and HLA in healthy donors (dated by TCRdb to between 2016 and 2019). General notes on the study: An earlier analysis of several hundred of the donors reported over 250 Gb of sequence data and 117 million unique TCR beta sequences obtained from about 179 million T cells. In a later analysis, previously published TCR beta repertoires from some 640 donors were re-analyzed and high-resolution HLA genotyping was added so that TCR occurrence patterns could be studied. The study was designed to test whether signatures of past pathogen exposure could be identified by cataloging public T cell receptors. Every discovery cohort repertoire had been produced on one sequencing platform. Genome-wide SNP genotypes for about three fifths of the 666 donors were used in a later genetic analysis, which treated that subset as a discovery cohort. Along with the roughly 710-subject first cohort, a separate validation cohort of over 90 different subjects was used. Among the approximately 400 genotyped donors, around 81% belonged to the genetic ancestry cluster associated with self-reported Caucasian donors. The number of typed donors differed by locus: roughly 629-640 for A, B, C, DRB1 and DQB1; approximately 520 for DQA1; over 600 for DPA1; and some 450 for DPB1. Donor age, sex, ethnicity and CMV serostatus were compiled together with the repertoire data. An early release that covered about 600 HLA-typed donors contained around 300 gigabases of sequencing data and about 93 million unique TCR sequences. Rather than drawing on any new phenotypic data, the later analysis identified candidate immune exposures from TCR beta sequences and the way those sequences occurred across donors. HLA typing included class I and class II loci at four-digit resolution. To predict cytomegalovirus infection status, the study combined high-throughput TCR immunosequencing, statistical association of individual TCRs with disease status, and machine learning. Roughly five DR-DQ haplotypes were treated as single units for association and clustering because of strong linkage in the cohort. The study used immunosequencing to profile the T cell repertoires of more than 650 subjects and linked those repertoires to cytomegalovirus serostatus. An earlier analysis of approximately 580 of the donors used high-throughput TCR beta sequencing to judge whether each TCR beta V gene segment behaved as functional or pseudogenic. Across approximately 400 genotyped donors of the cohort, an average of approximately 240,000 unique TCR beta nucleotide sequences per donor were sequenced, and 15% to 20% of those sequences were non-productive. General findings and caveats noted by the study authors: Most TCR sequences were observed very rarely across donors, whereas some public TCRs were present in many individuals. In a later genetic analysis, a missense DCLRE1C variant was associated with V-gene and J-gene trimming of TCR beta chains, and the association was replicated in an independent cohort. The study listed 164 TCR beta chains as associated with cytomegalovirus. A later analysis reported that several top co-occurrence clusters appeared linked to parvovirus B19, influenza, CMV and Epstein-Barr virus. Because counts were too low, some 17 rarely observed V segments, including chromosome 9 orphons, were left out of the earlier analysis of a few hundred of the donors. Sequencing depth was assumed to be roughly uniform across donors in the presence/absence analyses, though that assumption may not hold. In a later analysis, around 15,000 TCR beta sequences were associated with specific HLA alleles at a false discovery rate of 0.05. The authors suggested that the approach could potentially be extended to other disease states and immunological phenotypes. Correlated functional status among segregating V segments might reflect linkage disequilibrium, but an unknown experimental factor could not be ruled out. In a later genetic analysis, fewer N-insertions in productive TCRs were reported among donors in an Asian-associated ancestry cluster than the roughly 640-donor mean. In vitro tests confirmed that three of the cytomegalovirus-associated TCR beta chains recognize cytomegalovirus antigens. When HLA alleles, especially DR and DQ, strongly co-occurred, attributing TCR associations to individual alleles was difficult. In an earlier analysis of several hundred of the donors, most TCR beta V segments were observed in productive rearrangements about 87% or about 30% of the time, broadly matching IMGT annotations. The sequencing pipeline was judged likely to have produced a cluster of highly shared sequence variants as a technical artifact. A further reported finding was that TCR beta sequences accurately predicted the HLA-A and HLA-B alleles for most subjects in the first cohort. In a later analysis, most CMV-associated TCR beta chains were found to appear HLA-restricted, with HLA associations seemingly driven largely by CMV exposure. CMV serostatus was the only immune exposure information available for the cohort. The classifier was reported to diagnose cytomegalovirus status with high specificity and sensitivity in both the original and validation cohorts. In a later analysis, the rate of TCR association differed among HLA loci, with DRB1 alleles having the most associated TCRs and HLA-C alleles having the fewest. In a later analysis, HLA-associated TCR beta chains were found to be more clonally expanded and to have lower generation probabilities than equally common non-associated chains. Only TCR beta chains were sequenced in this cohort, and the absence of alpha or paired-chain data limited detectable features. Because HLA typing was unavailable for some donors at each locus, only the typed subset was used in association tests.

Details on this clone: No cognate antigen has been identified for it. Nothing much larger sits one base from this clone, and base qualities are not available.

Library preparation was by the immunoSEQ multiplex PCR assay. The multiplex PCR relied on a mix of 60 forward primers for TCR Vbeta segments and 13 reverse primers for TCR Jbeta segments. Amplification of the CDR3 region of rearranged TCR beta genes was performed with a multiplex PCR assay on genomic DNA. The Illumina HiSeq System was used to sequence the amplified TCR beta libraries as 87-base-pair reads. Under the source paper's analysis protocol: A later analysis tallied 75 million to 95 million unique TCR beta chains across the 700 or so repertoires, and approximately 11 million of those chains were shared by two or more donors. Raw reads were error-corrected and collapsed into unique sequences with a nearest-neighbor algorithm that merged closely related sequences to remove PCR and sequencing errors. CDR3 sequences were aligned to IMGT reference sequences to assign V, D and J gene segments. For a sequence to be retained, a match of at least six nucleotides to both a V gene segment and a J gene segment was required. A rearrangement was called productive if the CDR3 had no stop codons and remained in frame with V and J, and every other rearrangement was called non-productive. CDR3 was defined according to IMGT convention as the region running from the second conserved V-encoded cysteine to the conserved J-encoded phenylalanine. The earlier analysis of some 580 of the donors excluded any sequence lacking an unambiguous match to a single V gene segment. In an earlier analysis of a few hundred of the donors, V segments were called functional above 56.7% productive rearrangements and were called segregating when the between-donor standard deviation exceeded 5%. To diagnose cytomegalovirus status from the catalog of TCR beta chain sequences, a statistical classification framework was built. In a later analysis, TCR nucleotide sequences were compared against IMGT/GENE-DB human TR gene sequences so that V and J genes could be assigned. In a later analysis, CDR3 sequences and most-parsimonious VDJ recombination scenarios were assigned using the TCRdist pipeline. In a later analysis, each TCR beta chain was defined by its CDR3 amino acid sequence together with its V-gene family, and reads lacking a unique V-gene family were excluded. In a later analysis, approximately 640 highly shared, low-generation-probability nucleotide sequences were removed to address suspected cross-contamination and a sequencing artifact. A later analysis calculated a clonal expansion index for each public chain from normalized within-repertoire ranks of inferred template counts. In a later analysis, generation probabilities were computed using a VDJ recombination model fitted to out-of-frame rearrangements, and the results were checked against IGoR. Hypergeometric tests were used in a later analysis to score TCR-TCR, TCR-HLA and TCR-CMV co-occurrence, with a repertoire-size bias correction applied to the TCR pairs. False discovery rates were estimated in a later analysis by permuting HLA or CMV assignments 20 times. In a later analysis, co-occurring TCRs were grouped with DBSCAN, and TCRdist sequence similarity was added when clustering was performed within HLA-allele-positive subsets. Repertoires with fewer than 30,000 or more than 120,000 public chains, plus five repertoires with anomalous nucleotide sharing, were excluded from co-occurrence clustering. TCRdb obtained this table from immuneACCESS and retained in-frame rearrangements with V and J assigned. These tables miss some clones; where compared with another copy, unresolved V genes account for less than half of the shortfall, and the remainder is unexplained. The V and J calls and clone size come from that table; D and trimming were worked out from the DNA. Counted in this sample were some 120,000 clones; more than 70% of them appeared once. The ten biggest clones cover approximately 0.93% of the sample.

The cohort consisted of hundreds of healthy bone marrow donors. Cohort members were all nominally healthy when sampled, although unrecorded immune exposures were likely present. Of the approximately 670 cohort members, fewer than 300 had positive CMV serostatus and just over 350 had negative CMV serostatus, and CMV serostatus was not recorded for the donor. Each donor provided a peripheral blood sample, and peripheral blood mononuclear cells were used for TCR beta sequencing. The Qiagen DNeasy Blood Extraction Kit was used to extract genomic DNA from the blood cell samples. The material sequenced was PBMCs. This TCR derives from a human donor in good health.

The CDR3 amino acid sequence is: CASSVGASGGNEQFF. The nucleotide sequence is TGTGCCAGCAGCGTAGGGGCTAGCGGGGGGAATGAGCAGTTCTTC. The chain couples TRBV9 to TRBJ2-1; the junction holds 11 bases that match TRBD2. The germline V gene sets CDR1 to SGDLS and CDR2 to YYNGEE. Spanning cysteine to phenylalanine, the CDR3 consists of 15 amino acids. This entry keeps only the CDR3 DNA: 45 bases, framed from base 1. Trimming accounts for 0 bases at V and 7 bases at J, while the number of junction bases matched to no gene is 3.